Below are 20 T cell receptor beta chains sequenced from a single sample in a study of T cell clusters in autoimmune cytopenias. Multiplex touch-down PCR amplified TRB using TRB-A and TRB-B pools in one tube. Reprocessing the multiplex PCR reads, TCRdb reports a single entry for every CDR3 protein and omits DNA. The sample table sets out over 400 distinct CDR3 sequences. TRB was amplified from around 0.25 ug of peripheral blood genomic DNA per sample. These records were also assigned to another study, of T cell repertoires in aging, cancer and after chemotherapy.

Sequences were obtained from peripheral blood. These receptors all come from a human donor in good health.

By frequency, this clonotype is large. The V call is TRBV30, the J call TRBJ1-5; no DNA is available, so the TRBD1 call from TCRdb remains unchecked. Germline V CDR1 and CDR2: GTSNPN, SVGIG (reference sequence). This CDR3 has 14 amino acids. The CDR3 sequence is CAWSLGATNQPQHF.

In terms of frequency, this clonotype is large. The chain carries TRBV27 and TRBJ2-3; checking the TCRdb D call of TRBD1 is not possible without DNA. Germline values: CDR1 MNHEY, CDR2 SMNVEV (reference sequence). This CDR3 is built from 16 residues. CDR3 region: CASSLGAGTGADTQYF.

In terms of frequency, this clonotype is medium-sized (0.01 to 0.1%). J is TRBJ1-1 and V is TRBV19. Germline loops: CDR1 LNHDA, CDR2 SQIVND (reference sequence). CDR3 length: 15 amino acids. CDR3 sequence: CASSIGAGFNTEAFF.

Measured by frequency, this clonotype is medium-sized (0.01 to 0.1%). The V and J genes are TRBV21-1 and TRBJ2-7. TRBV21-1 represents a pseudogene. The CDR3 is 15 residues long. The CDR3 here is CASSKGEALSYEQYF.

This clonotype is deemed large (0.1 to 1%) by its frequency. The chain uses TRBV11-3 and TRBJ1-2; TCRdb's assignment of TRBD1 cannot be checked, as there is no DNA. CDR1 is SGHNT and CDR2 is YENEEA in the germline V gene. The length of the CDR3 is 14 residues. CDR3: CASSPGTGVYGYTF. Combining the CDR3 with reference TRBV11-3 and TRBJ1-2 gives the whole variable domain EAGVVQSPRYKIIEKKQPVAFWCNPISGHNTLYWYLQNLGQGPELLIRYENEEAVDDSQLPKDRFSAERLKGVDSTLKIQPAELGDSAVYLCASSPGTGVYGYTFGSGTRLTVV.

J is TRBJ2-1 and V is TRBV12-3 or TRBV12-4; the TRBD2 assignment by TCRdb is unverifiable without DNA. The CDR3 runs to 16 residues. The CDR3 sequence is CASGPLGLSSYNEQFF.

This clonotype is medium-sized by frequency. This chain connects TRBV28 to TRBJ1-2; TCRdb selects TRBD1, and the lack of DNA leaves this call unchecked. The germline V gene encodes CDR1 MDHEN and CDR2 SYDVKM. The CDR3 extends over 14 amino acids. Here the CDR3 reads CASRDPRGRDGYTF.

This chain connects TRBV18 to TRBJ1-1. The CDR3 length is 12 residues. Germline V gene data show CDR1 as KGHSH and CDR2 as LQKENI. Here the CDR3 reads CASSPRDTEAFF.

This clonotype ranks as large in terms of frequency. The rearrangement joins TRBV19 to TRBJ1-5; TCRdb's assignment of TRBD1 cannot be checked, as there is no DNA. The CDR3 runs 17 residues. Germline V CDR1 and CDR2: LNHDA, SQIVND (reference sequence). CDR3 sequence: CASSTPYRGVGRQPQHF.

By frequency, this clonotype is large (0.1 to 1%). V and J are TRBV24-1 and TRBJ2-3; TCRdb selects TRBD1, and the lack of DNA leaves this call unchecked. Germline CDR1 and CDR2: KGHDR and SFDVKD. The CDR3 runs 16 residues. The CDR3 spells CATSDLSGGASDTQYF.

This clonotype counts as large by frequency. This chain links TRBV6-1 with TRBJ1-2; the D call of TRBD1 rests on TCRdb alone, since no DNA is present to check it. The CDR3 runs 12 residues. Germline V gene sequence: CDR1 MNHNS, CDR2 SASEGT. CDR3 region: CASTRQVHGYTF.

V usage is TRBV2 and J usage is TRBJ1-1. CDR1 is SNHLY and CDR2 is FYNNEI in the germline V gene. The CDR3 runs to 14 residues. CDR3: CARTSLESNTEAFF.

CDR3 loop: CASSQDYGSGEDTEAFF. The genes are TRBV4-3 and TRBJ1-1; there is no DNA to check the TCRdb D call of TRBD1. The CDR3 covers 17 residues. Germline V gives CDR1 LGHNA, CDR2 YSLEER.

This clonotype is deemed large by its frequency. The CDR3 region is CASSLSGLGGGEQFF. The rearrangement links TRBV27 to TRBJ2-1; TCRdb indicates TRBD2, and absent DNA this call remains unverified. The CDR3 covers 15 residues. Germline CDR1 MNHEY, CDR2 SMNVEV (reference sequence).

This clonotype is labeled large based on frequency. This chain connects TRBV18 to TRBJ1-2; TCRdb indicates TRBD1, and absent DNA this call remains unverified. Germline V gene lookup returns CDR1 KGHSH and CDR2 LQKENI. There are 17 residues in the CDR3. CDR3 in amino acids: CASSPPGSGQGTDGYTF. The full variable domain, in which reference TRBV18 and TRBJ1-2 provide the parts outside the CDR3, is NAGVMQNPRHLVRRRGQEARLRCSPMKGHSHVYWYRQLPEEGLKFMVYLQKENIIDESGMPKERFSAEFPKEGPSILRIQQVVRGDSAAYFCASSPPGSGQGTDGYTFGSGTRLTVV.

The J gene is TRBJ2-7, the V gene TRBV11-3; TCRdb names TRBD1, which stays unverified in the absence of DNA. Looked up from germline, CDR1 is SGHNT and CDR2 is YENEEA. The length of the CDR3 is 14 residues. CDR3 sequence reads: CDSSPGTGTYEQYF.

This clonotype shows up as large by frequency. The gene calls are TRBV12-3 or TRBV12-4 and TRBJ1-6. CDR3 size: 12 residues. The CDR3 loop reads CASSLVPSPLHF.

This clonotype is labeled large based on frequency. The genes are TRBV18 and TRBJ1-6; the TRBD1 assignment by TCRdb is unverifiable without DNA. Looked up from germline, CDR1 is KGHSH and CDR2 is LQKENI. There are 15 residues in the CDR3. This CDR3 is CASSPPGQGNSPLHF.

This clonotype is classed as medium-sized by frequency. J is TRBJ2-7 and V is TRBV27; lacking DNA, the TRBD2 call made by TCRdb goes unchecked. Per germline, CDR1 MNHEY and CDR2 SMNVEV (reference sequence). CDR3 length: 17 amino acids. CDR3 loop: CASSLARTRFKGHEQYF.

This clonotype is classed as medium-sized (0.01 to 0.1%) by frequency. The CDR3 loop is CASSQETGGRYEQYF. This chain links TRBV4-3 with TRBJ2-7; TCRdb's D call, TRBD1, is unchecked because there is no DNA. The germline V gene has CDR1 LGHNA and CDR2 YSLEER. CDR3 length equals 15 residues.